These T cell receptor beta chains were read from a single sample in a study of OX40 agonist ivuxolimab in advanced cancers. Using immunoSEQ multiplex PCR, the repertoire was profiled, and TCRdb retains in-frame clones only, with some absent. In the table there are 70,000 to 85,000 clones, around four fifths of which are singletons. Sample: CD4+ or CD8+ T cells sorted from blood, taken in a trial of the OX40 agonist ivuxolimab. Receptor source: an adult with an advanced solid tumor such as melanoma, head and neck, liver or kidney cancer. Both conserved end residues are part of each CDR3. The D gene is left open where the match is weak.

cdr3_aa cdr3_nt d_call j_call v_call
CASSLPGESYNEQFF TGTGCCAGCAGCTTGCCGGGCGAATCCTACAATGAGCAGTTCTTC NA TRBJ2-1 TRBV5-4
CASSRNRAQDTQYF TGTGCCAGCAGTCGTAACAGGGCTCAGGATACGCAGTATTTT NA TRBJ2-3 TRBV14
CASSPTVGERGSGELFF TGTGCCAGCTCACCCACCGTTGGGGAAAGAGGGTCCGGGGAGCTGTTTTTT NA TRBJ2-2 TRBV18
CASSQENGNNQPQHF TGCGCCAGCAGCCAAGAAAACGGAAACAATCAGCCCCAGCATTTT NA TRBJ1-5 TRBV4-3
CASSIDLNTGELFF TGTGCCAGTAGTATAGATTTAAACACCGGGGAGCTGTTTTTT NA TRBJ2-2 TRBV19
CASTPSTDTQYF TGTGCCAGCACACCCAGCACAGATACGCAGTATTTT NA TRBJ2-3 TRBV11-2
CASSPPRGYNQPQHF TGTGCCAGCAGTCCCCCCCGAGGGTATAATCAGCCCCAGCATTTT NA TRBJ1-5 TRBV2
CASSQDWGPGETQYF TGTGCCAGCAGCCAAGATTGGGGGCCCGGGGAGACCCAGTACTTC NA TRBJ2-5 TRBV4-2
CGTGQGNQPQHF TGTGGGACAGGACAGGGTAATCAGCCCCAGCATTTT TRBD1 TRBJ1-5 TRBV6-6
CASSQDLDRTYEQYF TGCGCCAGCAGCCAAGATTTAGACAGGACCTACGAGCAGTACTTC NA TRBJ2-7 TRBV4-3
CASSENRGRDTEAFF TGTGCCAGCTCAGAAAATAGGGGGCGCGACACTGAAGCTTTCTTT TRBD1 TRBJ1-1 TRBV18
CATSSGREETQYF TGTGCCACCAGCAGTGGGAGGGAAGAGACCCAGTACTTC TRBD2 TRBJ2-5 TRBV15
CASTPTGGSHEQFF TGTGCCAGCACTCCCACGGGAGGGAGCCATGAGCAGTTCTTC TRBD2 TRBJ2-1 TRBV6-6
CASSQDGGYYGYTF TGCGCCAGCAGCCAAGATGGGGGGTACTATGGCTACACCTTC NA TRBJ1-2 TRBV4-3
CASSFGPGLGEQFF TGTGCCAGCAGCTTTGGGCCGGGACTAGGTGAGCAGTTCTTC TRBD2 TRBJ2-1 TRBV5-8
CASSRTGVLAKNIQYF TGCGCCAGCAGCCGGACAGGGGTCTTAGCCAAAAACATTCAGTACTTC TRBD1 TRBJ2-4 TRBV5-1
CASSVEGLEFESDTQYF TGTGCCAGCAGCGTAGAAGGTCTAGAGTTTGAATCTGATACGCAGTATTTT NA TRBJ2-3 TRBV9
CASMGTNPSGRGNEQFF TGTGCCAGCATGGGGACAAATCCTAGCGGGAGGGGCAATGAGCAGTTCTTC TRBD2 TRBJ2-1 TRBV27
CASSVVRDRVRLGSTF TGTGCCAGCAGCGTAGTAAGGGACAGGGTACGGCTTGGTTCGACCTTC TRBD1 TRBJ1-2 TRBV9
CAISDWQTWGHHYGYTF TGTGCCATCAGTGATTGGCAGACCTGGGGGCATCACTATGGCTACACCTTC NA TRBJ1-2 TRBV10-3
CASSQDAGGIYEQYF TGCGCCAGCAGCCAAGATGCGGGAGGGATCTACGAGCAGTACTTC TRBD2 TRBJ2-7 TRBV4-3
CSVEWVEAKNIQYF TGCAGCGTTGAATGGGTAGAAGCCAAAAACATTCAGTACTTC NA TRBJ2-4 TRBV29-1